One T cell receptor beta chain is described in this entry. These data come from a study of blood T cell repertoires in COVID-19. Methods used by the authors: Nucleated cell counts were estimated from reference gene primer amplification. Produced via immunoSEQ multiplex PCR; TCRdb's table is partial and in-frame only. V, J and clone size derive from that table, while D and trimming were established from the DNA sequence. The data contain some 380,000 clones, approximately 88% of them singletons. With V trimmed by 4 bases and J by 7 bases, 19 bases remained unmatched. The CDR3 runs to 18 residues. In germline, CDR1 is SGHRS, CDR2 YFSETQ.

Sequencing input: PBMCs or T cells enriched from blood (not recorded which). The chain couples TRBV5-1 to TRBJ2-1; TRBD2 matches at 8 bases. The receptor was isolated from a middle-aged woman with acute COVID-19. The CDR3 here is CASSPNPPSGTRSNEQFF. DNA for the CDR3: TGCGCCAGCAGCCCGAACCCCCCTTCTGGGACTAGGAGTAATGAGCAGTTCTTC.